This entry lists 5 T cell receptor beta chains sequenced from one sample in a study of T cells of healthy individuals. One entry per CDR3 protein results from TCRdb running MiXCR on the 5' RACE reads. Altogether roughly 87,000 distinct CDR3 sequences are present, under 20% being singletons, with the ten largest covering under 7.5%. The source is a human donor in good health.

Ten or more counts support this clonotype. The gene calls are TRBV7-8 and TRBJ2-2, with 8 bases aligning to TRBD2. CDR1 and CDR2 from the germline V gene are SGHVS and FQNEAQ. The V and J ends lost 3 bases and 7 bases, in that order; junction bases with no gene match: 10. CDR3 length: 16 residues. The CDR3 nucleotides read TGTGCCAGCAGCTTCCCAACCGGGAGGGCTGGCGGGGAGCTGTTTTTT. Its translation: CASSFPTGRAGGELFF.

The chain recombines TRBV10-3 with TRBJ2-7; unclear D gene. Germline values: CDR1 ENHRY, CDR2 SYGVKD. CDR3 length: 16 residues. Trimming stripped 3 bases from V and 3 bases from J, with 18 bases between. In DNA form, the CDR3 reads TGTGCCATCAGTGAAGGTCGCGGTGGTCTTATCTACGAGCAGTACTTC. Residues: CAISEGRGGLIYEQYF.

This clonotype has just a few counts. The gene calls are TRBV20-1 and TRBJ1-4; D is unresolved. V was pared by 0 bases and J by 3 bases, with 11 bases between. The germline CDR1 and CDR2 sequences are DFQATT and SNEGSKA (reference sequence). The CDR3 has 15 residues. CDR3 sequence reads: CSARDVAESNEKLFF. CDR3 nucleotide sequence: TGCAGTGCTAGAGATGTGGCAGAATCTAATGAAAAACTGTTTTTT.

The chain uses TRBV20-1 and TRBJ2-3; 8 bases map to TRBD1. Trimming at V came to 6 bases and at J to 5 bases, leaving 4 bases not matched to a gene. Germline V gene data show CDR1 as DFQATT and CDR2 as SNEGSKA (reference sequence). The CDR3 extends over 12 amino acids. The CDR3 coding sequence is TGCAGTGCCAGGGGGCCGAGAGATACGCAGTATTTT. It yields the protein CSARGPRDTQYF.

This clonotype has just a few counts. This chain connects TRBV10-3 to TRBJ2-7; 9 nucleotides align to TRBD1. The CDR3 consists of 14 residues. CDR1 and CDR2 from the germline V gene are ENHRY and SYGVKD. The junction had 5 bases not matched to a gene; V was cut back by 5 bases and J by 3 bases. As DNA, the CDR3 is TGTGCCATCAGTTCACAGGGGGCAGGCTACGAGCAGTACTTC. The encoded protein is CAISSQGAGYEQYF.